A single T cell receptor beta chain is shown here with its context. Antigen unknown. The junction had 7 bases not matched to a gene; V was cut back by 7 bases and J by 5 bases. This CDR3 contains 13 residues. Germline-derived CDR1 and CDR2 are GTSNPN and SVGIG (reference sequence). These data originate in a study of cytomegalovirus exposure and HLA in healthy donors. Points from the study as a whole: Earlier analysis looked at TCR beta V segments, and most were productive about 90% or about 30% of the time.

The PCR employed 60 Vbeta primers together with 13 Jbeta primers. Repertoires were generated with immunoSEQ multiplex PCR, while TCRdb's copy carries only in-frame clones and drops some. Its clone listing holds tens of thousands of clones. The sample was PBMCs. This TCR came from a male donor in good health and CMV-seronegative. This chain connects TRBV30 to TRBJ1-4; 7 positions agree with TRBD1. The CDR3 nucleotides read TGTGCCTATCGGGCAGGGGGGAATGAAAAACTGTTTTTT. Its protein product is CAYRAGGNEKLFF.